This TCR beta chain was sequenced in a study of T cells in Graves' hyperthyroidism and ophthalmopathy. Overall study results and limits: Most thyroid clonotypes with frequency above 0.001 were detected in blood.

Amplified regions were TCR beta CDR3 sequences from RNA transcripts. The HTBI primer set served for first-round RT-PCR of the TCR CDR3. In TCRdb, the multiplex PCR reads were re-called with MiXCR into one record per CDR3 protein. The sample contains 300,000 to 500,000 distinct CDR3 sequences, 11% to 15% of which appear only once. Looked up from germline, CDR1 is SGHVS and CDR2 is FNYEAQ. There are 14 residues in the CDR3. V shed 5 bases and J shed 5 bases, with 15 bases lying between them. Of note for this clonotype: What it binds is not known.

This TCR came from a middle-aged man with Graves' ophthalmopathy. The chain employs TRBV7-6 and TRBJ2-5, with D possibly matching TRBD1 (6 bases). What was sequenced was blood. The CDR3 loop reads CASSNPPDRETQYF. The CDR3 bases are TGTGCCAGCAGCAACCCCCCAGACAGGGAGACCCAGTACTTC.